These T cell receptor beta chains were read from a single sample in a study of sequential checkpoint blockade in melanoma. Sequencing used immunoSEQ multiplex PCR; TCRdb keeps in-frame clones, though not all of them. The table includes approximately 9,000 clones, around three quarters detected once. The sequencing used CD8+ T cells sorted from blood (inferred from file names), collected from a patient given nivolumab and ipilimumab in sequence. These receptor sequences come from a human donor with melanoma. The CDR3 runs from the conserved cysteine through the conserved F or W. Size values are once, few and many counts, or a class for expanded clones, and some rows have none.

V: TRBV19
size: -
CDR3: CASSIGGRDRIEEQFF

V: TRBV6-4
size: few
CDR3: CASSELAGGHNEQFF

V: TRBV6-1
size: -
CDR3: CASSELAGGSYEQYF

V: TRBV7-9
size: -
CDR3: CASSPQDDRADEQFF

V: TRBV27
size: -
CDR3: CASSSTETWDTEAFF

V: TRBV4-2
size: -
CDR3: CASSQGDSGVNNEQFF

V: TRBV27
size: -
CDR3: CASSLSSEYFEAFF

V: TRBV6-4
size: medium-sized
CDR3: CASSGSAGEGYNEQFF

V: TRBV2
size: few
CDR3: CARAAENTGELFF

V: TRBV29-1
size: -
CDR3: CSVETLSTDTQYF

V: TRBV5-6
size: -
CDR3: CASSSGGSNEQYF

V: TRBV6-1
size: -
CDR3: CASSESSGGADTQYF

V: TRBV11-3
size: few
CDR3: CASSFTVGETQYF

V: TRBV4-2
size: -
CDR3: CASSQGTGGADTQYF

V: TRBV7-9
size: -
CDR3: CASSLDRTLSYEQYF

V: TRBV19
size: large
CDR3: CASSILGGDTEAFF

V: TRBV30
size: few
CDR3: CAWTQDRSNYNEQFF

V: TRBV12-5
size: -
CDR3: CASGAGQAYSYEQYF

V: TRBV21-1
size: -
CDR3: CASRAALLQHARNTIYF

V: TRBV7-9
size: few
CDR3: CASSQNRDGYTF

V: TRBV5-1
size: few
CDR3: CASSSGGGQPQHF

V: TRBV27
size: -
CDR3: CASSYVPNTEAFF

V: TRBV2
size: -
CDR3: CASSVPGQGNGYTF

V: TRBV5-6
size: -
CDR3: CASSLGQGKMDTQYF

V: TRBV29-1
size: -
CDR3: CSVEDRTNYGYTF